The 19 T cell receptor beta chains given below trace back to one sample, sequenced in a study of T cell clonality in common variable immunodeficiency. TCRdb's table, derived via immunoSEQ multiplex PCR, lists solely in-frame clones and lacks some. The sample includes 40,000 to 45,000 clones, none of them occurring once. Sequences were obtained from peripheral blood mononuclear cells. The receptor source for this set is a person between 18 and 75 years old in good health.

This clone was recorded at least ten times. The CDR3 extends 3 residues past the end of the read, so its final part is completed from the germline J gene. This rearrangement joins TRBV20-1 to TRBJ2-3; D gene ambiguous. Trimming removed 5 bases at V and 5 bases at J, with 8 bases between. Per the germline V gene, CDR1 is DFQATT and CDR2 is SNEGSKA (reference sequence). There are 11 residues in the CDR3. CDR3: CSAPPRDTQYF. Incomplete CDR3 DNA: TGCAGTGCTCCACCGCGAGATACG.

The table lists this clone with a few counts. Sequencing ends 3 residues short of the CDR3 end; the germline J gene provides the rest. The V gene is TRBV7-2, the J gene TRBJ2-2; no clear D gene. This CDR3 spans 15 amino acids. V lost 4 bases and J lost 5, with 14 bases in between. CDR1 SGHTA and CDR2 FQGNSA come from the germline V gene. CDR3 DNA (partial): TGTGCCAGCAGCTCAGGAGCAAGGGTTACCGGGGAG. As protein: CASSSGARVTGE. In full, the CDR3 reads CASSSGARVTGELFF.

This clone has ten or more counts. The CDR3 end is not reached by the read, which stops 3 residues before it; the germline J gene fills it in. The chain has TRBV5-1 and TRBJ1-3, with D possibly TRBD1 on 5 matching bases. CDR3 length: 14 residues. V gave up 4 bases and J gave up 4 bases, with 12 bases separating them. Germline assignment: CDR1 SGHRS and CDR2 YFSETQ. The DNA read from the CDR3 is TGCGCCAGCAGCCCAGGGCCGGGAGGAAACACC. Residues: CASSPGPGGNT. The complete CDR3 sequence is CASSPGPGGNTIYF. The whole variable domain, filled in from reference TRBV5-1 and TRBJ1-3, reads KAGVTQTPRYLIKTRGQQVTLSCSPISGHRSVSWYQQTPGQGLQFLFEYFSETQRNKGNFPGRFSGRQFSNSRSEMNVSTLELGDSALYLCASSPGPGGNTIYFGEGSWLTVV.

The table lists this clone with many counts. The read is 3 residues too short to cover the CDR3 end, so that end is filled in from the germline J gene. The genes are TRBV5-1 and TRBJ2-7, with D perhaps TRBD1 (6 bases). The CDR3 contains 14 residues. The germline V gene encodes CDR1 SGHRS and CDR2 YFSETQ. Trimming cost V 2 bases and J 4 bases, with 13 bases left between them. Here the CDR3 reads CASSFETGPYEQYF. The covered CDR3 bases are TGCGCCAGCAGCTTCGAGACAGGACCATACGAG.

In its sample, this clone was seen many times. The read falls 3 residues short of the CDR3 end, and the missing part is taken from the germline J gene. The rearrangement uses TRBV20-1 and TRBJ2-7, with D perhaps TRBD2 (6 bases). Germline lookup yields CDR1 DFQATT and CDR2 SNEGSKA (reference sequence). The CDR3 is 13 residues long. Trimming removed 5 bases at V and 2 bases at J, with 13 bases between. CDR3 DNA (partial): TGCAGTGCTCGGGGGACGGCAACCTACGAG. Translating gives CSARGTATYE. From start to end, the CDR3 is CSARGTATYEQYF.

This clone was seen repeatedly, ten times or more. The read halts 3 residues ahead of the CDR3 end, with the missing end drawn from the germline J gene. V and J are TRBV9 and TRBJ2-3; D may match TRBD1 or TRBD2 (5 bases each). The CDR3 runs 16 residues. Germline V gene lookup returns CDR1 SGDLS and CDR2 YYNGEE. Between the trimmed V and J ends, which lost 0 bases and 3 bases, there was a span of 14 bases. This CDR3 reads CASSVGQGEGTDTQYF. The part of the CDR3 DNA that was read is TGTGCCAGCAGCGTAGGGCAGGGAGAAGGTACAGATACG. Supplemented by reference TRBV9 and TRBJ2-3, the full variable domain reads DSGVTQTPKHLITATGQRVTLRCSPRSGDLSVYWYQQSLDQGLQFLIQYYNGEERAKGNILERFSAQQFPDLHSELNLSSLELGDSALYFCASSVGQGEGTDTQYFGPGTRLTVL.

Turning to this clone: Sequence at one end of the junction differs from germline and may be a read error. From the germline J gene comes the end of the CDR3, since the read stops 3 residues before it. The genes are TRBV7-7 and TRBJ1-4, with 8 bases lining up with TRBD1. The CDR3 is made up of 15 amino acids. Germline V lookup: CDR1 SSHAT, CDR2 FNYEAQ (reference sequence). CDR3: CASSRQGAFNEKLFF. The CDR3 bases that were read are TGTGCTAGCAGCCGGCAGGGGGCCTTTAATGAAAAA.

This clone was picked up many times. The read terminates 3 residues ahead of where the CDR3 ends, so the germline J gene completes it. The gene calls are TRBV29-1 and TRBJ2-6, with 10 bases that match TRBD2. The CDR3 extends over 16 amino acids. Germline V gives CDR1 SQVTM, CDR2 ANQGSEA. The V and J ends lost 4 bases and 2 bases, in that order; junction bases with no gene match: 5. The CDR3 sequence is CSVVGLAGAGANVLTF. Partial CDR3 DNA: TGCAGCGTTGTCGGTCTAGCGGGAGCTGGGGCCAACGTC.

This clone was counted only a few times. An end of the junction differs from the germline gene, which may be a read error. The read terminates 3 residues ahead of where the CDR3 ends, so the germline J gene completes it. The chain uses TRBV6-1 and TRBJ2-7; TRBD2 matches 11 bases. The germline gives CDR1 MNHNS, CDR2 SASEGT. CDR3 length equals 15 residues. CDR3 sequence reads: CASSEGTSGSYEQYF. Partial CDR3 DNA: TGTGCCAGCAGCGAAGGGACTAGCGGATCCTACGAG.

The sequenced CDR3 bases are TGTGCCAGAAGCTTGGAGCCCTGTACCTTGCAGGGGAAGGGTGAAAAG. Its translation: CARSLEPCTLQGKGEK. In full, the CDR3 reads CARSLEPCTLQGKGEKLFF. The chain carries TRBV5-3 and TRBJ2-2, with D possibly being TRBD1 (6 bases). The CDR3 end lies 3 residues beyond the end of the read and is filled in from the germline J gene. TRBV5-3 is marked as an open reading frame, function uncertain. This CDR3 region has 19 residues.

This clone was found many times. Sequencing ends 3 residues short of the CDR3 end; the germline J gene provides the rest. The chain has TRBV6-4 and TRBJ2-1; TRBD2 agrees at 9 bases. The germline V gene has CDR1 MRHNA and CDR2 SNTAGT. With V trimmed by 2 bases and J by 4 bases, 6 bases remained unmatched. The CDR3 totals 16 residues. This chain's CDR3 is CASSDGIAGEYNEQFF. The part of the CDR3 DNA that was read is TGTGCCAGCAGTGACGGAATAGCGGGAGAATACAATGAG.

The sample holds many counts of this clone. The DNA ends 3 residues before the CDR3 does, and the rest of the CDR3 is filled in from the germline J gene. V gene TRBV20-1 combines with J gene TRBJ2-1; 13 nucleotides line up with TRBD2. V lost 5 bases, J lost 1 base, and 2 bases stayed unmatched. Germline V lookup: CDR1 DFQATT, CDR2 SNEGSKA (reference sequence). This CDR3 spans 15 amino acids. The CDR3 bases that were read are TGCAGTGCTCCGGGACTAGCGGGGTCCTACAATGAG. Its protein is CSAPGLAGSYNE. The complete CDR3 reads CSAPGLAGSYNEQFF.

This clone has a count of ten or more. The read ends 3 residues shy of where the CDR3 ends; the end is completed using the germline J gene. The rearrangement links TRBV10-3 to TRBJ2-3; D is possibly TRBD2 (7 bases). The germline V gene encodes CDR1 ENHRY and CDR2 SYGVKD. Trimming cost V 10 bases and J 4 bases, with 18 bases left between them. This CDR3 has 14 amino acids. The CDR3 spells CATAGAASADTQYF. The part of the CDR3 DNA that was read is TGTGCCACCGCGGGGGCCGCTAGCGCAGATACG.

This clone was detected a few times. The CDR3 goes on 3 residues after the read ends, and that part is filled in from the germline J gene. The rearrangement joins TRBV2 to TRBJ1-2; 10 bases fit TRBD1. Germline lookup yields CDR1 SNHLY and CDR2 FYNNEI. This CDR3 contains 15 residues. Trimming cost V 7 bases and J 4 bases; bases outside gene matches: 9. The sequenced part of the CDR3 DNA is TGTGCCAGCAATCTAGATGGGACAGGGGTCTATGGC. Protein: CASNLDGTGVYG. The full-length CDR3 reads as CASNLDGTGVYGYTF.

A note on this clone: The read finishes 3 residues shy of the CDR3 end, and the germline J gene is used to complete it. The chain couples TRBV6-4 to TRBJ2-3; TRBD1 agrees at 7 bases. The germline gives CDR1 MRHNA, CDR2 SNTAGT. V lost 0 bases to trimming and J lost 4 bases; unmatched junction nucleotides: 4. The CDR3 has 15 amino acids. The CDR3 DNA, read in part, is TGTGCCAGCAGTGACTCGATGACAGGGTCAGATACG. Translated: CASSDSMTGSDT. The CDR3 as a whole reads CASSDSMTGSDTQYF.

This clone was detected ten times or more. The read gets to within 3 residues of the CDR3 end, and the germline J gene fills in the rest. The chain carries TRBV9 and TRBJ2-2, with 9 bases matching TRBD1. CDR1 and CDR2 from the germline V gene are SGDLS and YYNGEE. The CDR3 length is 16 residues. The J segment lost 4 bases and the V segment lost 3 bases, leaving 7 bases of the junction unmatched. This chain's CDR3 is CASSAPGQGFTGELFF. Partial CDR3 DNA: TGTGCCAGCAGCGCCCCGGGACAGGGTTTCACCGGGGAG. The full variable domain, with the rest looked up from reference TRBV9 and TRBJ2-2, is DSGVTQTPKHLITATGQRVTLRCSPRSGDLSVYWYQQSLDQGLQFLIQYYNGEERAKGNILERFSAQQFPDLHSELNLSSLELGDSALYFCASSAPGQGFTGELFFGEGSRLTVL.

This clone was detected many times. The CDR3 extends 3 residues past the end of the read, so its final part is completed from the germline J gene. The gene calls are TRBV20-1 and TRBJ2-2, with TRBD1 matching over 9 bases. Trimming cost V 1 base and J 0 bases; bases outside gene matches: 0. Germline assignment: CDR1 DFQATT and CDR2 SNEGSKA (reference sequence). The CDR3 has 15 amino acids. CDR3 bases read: TGCAGTGCTAGAGGGGACAGGGCGAACACCGGGGAG. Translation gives CSARGDRANTGE. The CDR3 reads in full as CSARGDRANTGELFF.

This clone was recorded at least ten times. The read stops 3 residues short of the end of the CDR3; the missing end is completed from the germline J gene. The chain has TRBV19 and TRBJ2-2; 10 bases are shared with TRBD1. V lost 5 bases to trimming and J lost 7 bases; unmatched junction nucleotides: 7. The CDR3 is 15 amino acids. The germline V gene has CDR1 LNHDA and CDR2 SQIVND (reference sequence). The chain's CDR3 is CASSPRQGAIGELFF. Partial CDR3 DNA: TGTGCCAGTAGTCCGAGACAGGGGGCGATCGGGGAG.

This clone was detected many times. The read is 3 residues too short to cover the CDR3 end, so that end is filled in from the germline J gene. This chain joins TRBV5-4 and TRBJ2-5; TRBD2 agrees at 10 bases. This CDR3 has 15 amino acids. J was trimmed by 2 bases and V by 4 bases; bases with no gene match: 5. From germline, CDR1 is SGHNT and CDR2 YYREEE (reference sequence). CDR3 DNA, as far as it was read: TGTGCCAGCAGCGCAGTAGCGGGGGGACAAGAGACC. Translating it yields CASSAVAGGQET. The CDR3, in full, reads CASSAVAGGQETQYF.